One and the same sample provided the 24 T cell receptor beta chains below, sequenced in a study of cytomegalovirus exposure and HLA in healthy donors. Vbeta (60) and Jbeta (13) primers were used in the PCR. Some clones are missing from TCRdb's copy, which holds only in-frame ones; the method was immunoSEQ multiplex PCR. This sample's clone table lists 140,000 to 150,000 clones. Material: PBMCs. All receptors come from a male donor in good health and CMV-seronegative.

As DNA, the CDR3 is TGCGCCAGCAGCTTGGGAAGGGCAGGGGGCGTAACAGATACGCAGTATTTT. The encoded protein is CASSLGRAGGVTDTQYF. The rearrangement joins TRBV5-1 to TRBJ2-3, with 8 bases identical to TRBD1. The germline V gene has CDR1 SGHRS and CDR2 YFSETQ. Trimming removed 0 bases from V and 3 bases from J; junction bases left unmatched: 9. The CDR3 is 17 amino acids.

The V call is TRBV19, the J call TRBJ2-2, with D tentatively TRBD1 (6 bases). V lost 10 bases, J lost 4 bases, and 19 bases lay in between. The CDR3 length is 15 residues. CDR1 and CDR2 (germline): LNHDA, SQIVND (reference sequence). CDR3 sequence reads: CATSRTARRTGELFF. DNA for the CDR3: TGTGCCACAAGCAGGACAGCCCGACGCACCGGGGAGCTGTTTTTT.

The genes are TRBV12-5 and TRBJ1-1; no clear D. This CDR3 contains 15 residues. Germline CDR1 is LGHNT and CDR2 is FRNRAP. V lost 5 bases and J lost 1, with 14 bases in between. The CDR3 sequence: CASGPPRRGNTEAFF. CDR3 in DNA: TGTGCTAGTGGTCCCCCTCGTCGGGGGAACACTGAAGCTTTCTTT.

The chain recombines TRBV9 with TRBJ1-2; TRBD1 matches at 8 bases. The CDR3 is made up of 14 amino acids. Unmatched junction bases numbered 6, after V lost 0 bases and J lost 8 bases. The V gene's germline CDR1 is SGDLS and CDR2 YYNGEE. The CDR3, as DNA: TGTGCCAGCAGCGTAGGAGGACAGGGCTTCGGCTACACCTTC. Amino acid sequence: CASSVGGQGFGYTF.

The gene calls are TRBV9 and TRBJ2-1, with TRBD2 as a possible D gene (5 bases). In germline, CDR1 is SGDLS, CDR2 YYNGEE. The CDR3 covers 14 residues. Trimming took off 2 bases at V and 4 bases at J, with 10 bases between the two ends. The CDR3 is CASSVLSGYNEQFF. The CDR3 DNA reads TGTGCCAGCAGCGTCCTCAGCGGATACAATGAGCAGTTCTTC.

J is TRBJ2-7 and V is TRBV19; 7 bases match TRBD2. Germline trimming cut 7 bases from V and 2 bases from J; bases unmatched to any gene: 5. Germline CDR1 LNHDA, CDR2 SQIVND (reference sequence). This CDR3 has 13 residues. The CDR3 DNA reads as TGTGCCAGTACTGAAGCGGGAACCTACGAGCAGTACTTC. Amino acids: CASTEAGTYEQYF.

The J gene is TRBJ2-7, the V gene TRBV14; D remains ambiguous. Per the germline V gene, CDR1 is SGHDN and CDR2 is FVKESK. The CDR3 extends over 13 amino acids. V was clipped by 4 bases and J by 4 bases, with 11 bases between them. In DNA, the CDR3 is TGTGCCAGCAGCCTTACGGGTGGGTACGAGCAGTACTTC. This translates into CASSLTGGYEQYF.

This chain connects TRBV27 to TRBJ1-2; perhaps TRBD1 as D (5 bases). V was cut by 8 bases and J by 0 bases, with 13 bases left in between. Germline V gene data show CDR1 as MNHEY and CDR2 as SMNVEV (reference sequence). CDR3 length equals 14 residues. CDR3 sequence: CASSEWGTNYGYTF. CDR3 DNA: TGTGCCAGCTCGGAGTGGGGCACTAACTATGGCTACACCTTC.

The rearrangement joins TRBV19 to TRBJ2-5, with D unresolved. Germline CDR1 is LNHDA and CDR2 is SQIVND (reference sequence). This CDR3 has 14 amino acids. Trimming removed 3 bases from V and 2 bases from J, with 10 bases in between. Written as DNA, the CDR3 is TGTGCCAGTAGTATCTGGCCACATCAAGAGACCCAGTACTTC. Protein sequence: CASSIWPHQETQYF. Full variable domain (outside the CDR3, taken from reference TRBV19 and TRBJ2-5): DGGITQSPKYLFRKEGQNVTLSCEQNLNHDAMYWYRQDPGQGLRLIYYSQIVNDFQKGDIAEGYSVSREKKESFPLTVTSAQKNPTAFYLCASSIWPHQETQYFGPGTRLLVL.

This sequence joins TRBV6-5 and TRBJ2-1, with 10 bases lining up with TRBD1. The trim removed 3 bases at V and 7 bases at J, leaving 6 bases unmatched. The length of the CDR3 is 15 residues. Germline V CDR1 and CDR2: MNHEY, SVGAGI. CDR3 protein: CASSYEGQGWNEQFF. The CDR3 DNA reads as TGTGCCAGCAGTTATGAGGGACAGGGGTGGAATGAGCAGTTCTTC.

CDR3 protein: CASSVGAETQYF. CDR3 nucleotide sequence: TGCGCCAGCAGTGTCGGAGCGGAGACCCAGTACTTC. This chain links TRBV23-1 with TRBJ2-5; D remains unclear. TRBV23-1 is recorded as an ORF, its role being uncertain. With 5 bases removed from V and 5 bases from J, the gap between germline ends came to 9 bases. This CDR3 has 12 amino acids.

The chain recombines TRBV27 with TRBJ1-5; TRBD1 agrees at 7 bases. The CDR3 sequence is 15 residues long. Per germline, CDR1 MNHEY and CDR2 SMNVEV (reference sequence). With 6 bases clipped from V and 4 bases from J, the junction kept 9 bases outside the gene matches. CDR3: CASSLDLQGNQPQHF. As DNA, the CDR3 is TGTGCCAGCAGCCTAGACCTACAGGGGAATCAGCCCCAGCATTTT.

The V call is TRBV14, the J call TRBJ2-5, with D possibly being TRBD2 (6 bases). This CDR3 has 15 amino acids. Germline CDR1 reads SGHDN; CDR2 reads FVKESK. V gave up 6 bases and J gave up 1 base, with 15 bases separating them. As DNA, the CDR3 is TGTGCCAGCAGTCCGGGGGTAAGACTCCAAGAGACCCAGTACTTC. Its translation is CASSPGVRLQETQYF.

The J gene is TRBJ1-2, the V gene TRBV19, with TRBD1 matching over 7 bases. The CDR3 contains 15 residues. CDR1 and CDR2 from the germline V gene are LNHDA and SQIVND (reference sequence). After removal of 5 bases from V and 3 bases from J, the junction contained 9 bases not matched to a gene. In nucleotides, the CDR3 is TGTGCCAGTAGTGGACAGGCGGCAGGAGACTATGGCTACACCTTC. Encoded protein: CASSGQAAGDYGYTF.

V gene TRBV5-1 combines with J gene TRBJ2-1; a possible D gene is TRBD2 (6 bases). This CDR3 is built from 14 residues. The germline CDR1 and CDR2 sequences are SGHRS and YFSETQ. V dropped 3 bases and J dropped 9 bases, with 16 bases sitting between them. The CDR3 sequence: CASSSTTSWGEQFF. CDR3 nucleotides: TGCGCCAGCAGCTCCACGACTAGTTGGGGTGAGCAGTTCTTC.

J is TRBJ2-2 and V is TRBV18; D gene ambiguous. The V end was cut by 1 base, the J end by 6 bases, with 9 bases between. Germline V lookup: CDR1 KGHSH, CDR2 LQKENI. The CDR3 is made up of 14 amino acids. The CDR3 is CASSPQPRAGELFF. In DNA form, the CDR3 reads TGTGCCAGCTCACCACAGCCCCGTGCCGGGGAGCTGTTTTTT. The variable domain in full, completed from reference TRBV18 and TRBJ2-2, reads NAGVMQNPRHLVRRRGQEARLRCSPMKGHSHVYWYRQLPEEGLKFMVYLQKENIIDESGMPKERFSAEFPKEGPSILRIQQVVRGDSAAYFCASSPQPRAGELFFGEGSRLTVL.

V usage is TRBV2 and J usage is TRBJ1-2; 11 nucleotides line up with TRBD1. The junction had 5 bases not matched to a gene; V was cut back by 7 bases and J by 4 bases. Germline V gene lookup returns CDR1 SNHLY and CDR2 FYNNEI. This CDR3 has 14 residues. The CDR3 bases are TGTGCCAGCACCCTAGGGACAGGGGGCTATGGCTACACCTTC. Its protein is CASTLGTGGYGYTF.

The chain is built from TRBV7-2 and TRBJ1-2; 8 bases map to TRBD1. CDR1 SGHTA and CDR2 FQGNSA come from the germline V gene. The CDR3 sequence is 13 residues long. J gave up 8 bases and V 5 bases, and 7 bases lay outside the gene matches. The CDR3 region is CASSPGQAGGYTF. DNA of the CDR3: TGTGCCAGCAGCCCGGGACAGGCCGGCGGCTACACCTTC.

The CDR3 sequence is CAWSRASDEQFF. The DNA of the CDR3 is TGTGCCTGGAGTAGGGCTAGCGACGAGCAGTTCTTC. V usage is TRBV30 and J usage is TRBJ2-1; the D gene is possibly TRBD2 (6 bases). Trimming shortened V by 2 bases and J by 10 bases, and 12 bases separated the two germline ends. This CDR3 is built from 12 residues. In germline, CDR1 is GTSNPN, CDR2 SVGIG (reference sequence).

V is TRBV7-9 and J is TRBJ1-3; no clear D. The CDR3 covers 14 residues. Germline CDR1 reads SEHNR; CDR2 reads FQNEAQ (reference sequence). V was trimmed by 3 bases and J by 4 bases, leaving 10 bases between them. The CDR3 here is CASSFKTGGNTIYF. The CDR3 DNA reads as TGTGCCAGCAGCTTCAAGACGGGAGGAAACACCATATATTTT.

The V and J genes are TRBV4-2 and TRBJ2-1, with TRBD2 matching 8 bases. The J segment lost 5 bases and the V segment lost 6 bases, leaving 9 bases of the junction unmatched. There are 15 residues in the CDR3. In germline, CDR1 is LGHNA, CDR2 YNFKEQ. The CDR3 here is CASSPGTRGHNEQFF. CDR3 sequence (DNA): TGTGCCAGCAGTCCCGGGACTAGAGGCCACAATGAGCAGTTCTTC.

Concerning this clone itself: The same CDR3 also results from other DNA sequences found in this sample. The chain uses TRBV30 and TRBJ2-6; D is possibly TRBD2 (6 bases). The CDR3 covers 15 residues. Germline CDR1 GTSNPN, CDR2 SVGIG (reference sequence). V was trimmed by 0 bases and J by 2 bases, leaving 8 bases between them. CDR3 loop: CAWSVGGAGANVLTF. The CDR3 DNA reads as TGTGCCTGGAGTGTGGGCGGGGCTGGGGCCAACGTCCTGACTTTC.

J is TRBJ1-2 and V is TRBV2, with 9 nucleotides matching TRBD1. Unmatched junction bases numbered 2, after V lost 6 bases and J lost 6 bases. The CDR3 is 12 amino acids. Germline CDR1 reads SNHLY; CDR2 reads FYNNEI. The CDR3 coding sequence is TGTGCCAGCAGCCGGACAGGGGATGGCTACACCTTC. Protein sequence: CASSRTGDGYTF.

This chain joins TRBV4-1 and TRBJ2-7; the D gene is possibly TRBD2 (6 bases). V lost 0 bases and J lost 7, with 16 bases in between. From germline, CDR1 is MGHRA and CDR2 YSYEKL. This CDR3 comprises 15 residues. As DNA, the CDR3 is TGCGCCAGCAGCCAAGAAATTCTGGGGGGTAGGGAGCAGTACTTC. This translates into CASSQEILGGREQYF.